This T cell receptor beta chain was retrieved from a study of blood T cell repertoires in COVID-19. At the level of the study: In each case, the material was cDNA or gDNA derived from T cells, B-cell-depleted T cells, or PBMCs.

V was cut by 6 bases and J by 2 bases, with 11 bases left in between. Germline V gene data show CDR1 as LNHDA and CDR2 as SQIVND (reference sequence). The CDR3 runs 15 residues. How the authors handled the data: Scientists estimated how many nucleated cells there were by amplifying reference gene primers. Clones were sequenced by immunoSEQ multiplex PCR, and TCRdb holds only the in-frame ones, with some missing. V, J and clone size were drawn from that table, and D and trimming were deduced from the DNA. The sample lists 470,000 or so clones; approximately 85% were seen once. The sample taken for sequencing was peripheral blood. The sequence came from a human donor in a cohort sampled during active COVID-19. The rearrangement joins TRBV19 to TRBJ2-6, with D hard to call. CDR3 loop: CASSTLDPGANVLTF. CDR3 bases: TGTGCCAGTAGCACCTTAGATCCTGGGGCCAACGTCCTGACTTTC.